The subject of this entry is one T cell receptor (beta chain). The antigen remains undetermined. The source of the sample is a study of T cell repertoires in cytomegalovirus infection. Study as a whole: An indication of both CMV infection and matching HLA type came from public TCR beta signatures. Regarding the study as a whole: CMV carriers with the relevant HLA were identified by cumulative public TCR beta family frequency. CMV-specific TCR beta clonotypes restricted by HLA-C dominated the ex vivo response.

TCRdb passed the reads through MiXCR, listing each CDR3 protein once. The sample comprises under 300,000 distinct CDR3 sequences, about 15% of which are singletons, and more than 45% rests with the top ten. Trimming removed 7 bases at V and 1 base at J, with 19 bases between. CDR1 and CDR2 (germline): MNHEY, SMNVEV (reference sequence). This CDR3 comprises 16 residues. V gene TRBV27 combines with J gene TRBJ1-1; D remains unclear. This TCR derives from a human donor in good health (CMV status not recorded). Some clones in this sample may be carry-over from other donors' samples. The sequenced material came from CD8+ T cells from PBMCs. The DNA of the CDR3 is TGTGCCAGCACTCCACGGTTTGGGGTGTCGAACACTGAAGCTTTCTTT. Translation gives CASTPRFGVSNTEAFF.